This TCR beta chain was identified during a study of blood T cell repertoires in COVID-19. The wider study: Collection of acute and convalescent COVID-19 samples took place in the United States, Italy and Spain. PBMCs, B-cell-depleted T cells, or T cells were the source of the cDNA or gDNA that made up the material.

Authors' data handling: Reference gene primer amplification in the assay estimated nucleated cell counts. Assay used: immunoSEQ multiplex PCR; TCRdb lists only in-frame clones, some missing. V and J calls and clone size come straight from that table; D and trimming were deduced from the DNA. The data contain some 220,000 clones, roughly 85% of them singletons. Seattle's enrolled individuals joined amid active infection and were then monitored longitudinally. The sample consisted of peripheral blood. The clonotype originates from a man over 45 with COVID-19, enrolled during active disease.

This CDR3 is CASSPLSAGVYEQYF. The CDR3 bases are TGTGCCAGCAGCCCTCTCTCAGCGGGGGTCTACGAGCAGTACTTC. V gene TRBV11-2 combines with J gene TRBJ2-7; 8 bases line up with TRBD2. The V gene's germline CDR1 is SGHAT and CDR2 FQNNGV. The CDR3 extends over 15 amino acids. After removal of 5 bases from V and 3 bases from J, the junction contained 9 bases not matched to a gene.